A selection of T cell receptor beta chains follows, all from one sample in a study of T-cell reconstitution after alpha-beta-depleted transplantation in children. A single record per CDR3 protein comes from TCRdb applying MiXCR to the PCR reads. The sample includes fewer than 750,000 distinct CDR3 sequences, under 25% of them seen just once. The sequenced sample was PBMCs, mostly from graft donor cells, obtained 360 days after TCRalphabeta/CD19-depleted stem cell transplant. The receptors originated from a boy younger than two who had a stem cell transplant for acute myeloid leukemia, so the T cells may come from the graft donor. The CDR3 runs from the conserved cysteine through the conserved F or W. A D gene is named only where the DNA matches it firmly. Not all rows give a size; the values are once, few, many and, for expanded clones, a class.

. TRBJ2-3 . TRBV20-1 CSAILGGSDTQYF TGCAGTGCGATCCTAGGGGGGTCAGATACGCAGTATTTT
many TRBJ2-7 TRBD1 TRBV6-5 CASSPGTGLYEQYF TGTGCCAGCAGCCCCGGGACAGGACTTTACGAGCAGTACTTC
few TRBJ2-2 TRBD1 TRBV6-4 CASSDAGTGGELFF TGTGCCAGCAGTGACGCAGGGACAGGCGGGGAGCTGTTTTTT
. TRBJ2-3 . TRBV20-1 CSARLYSTDTQYF TGCAGTGCTAGACTATATAGCACAGATACGCAGTATTTT
. TRBJ2-1 TRBD2 TRBV5-8 CASSSRAGGNEQFF TGTGCCAGCAGCTCCCGAGCGGGGGGGAATGAGCAGTTCTTC
few TRBJ2-1 TRBD1 TRBV6-1 CASSADRGKANEQFF TGTGCCAGCAGTGCCGACAGGGGAAAAGCGAATGAGCAGTTCTTC
many TRBJ1-5 . TRBV5-6 CASSLRWASNQPQHF TGTGCCAGCAGCTTGCGGTGGGCCAGCAATCAGCCCCAGCATTTT
many TRBJ2-3 TRBD1 TRBV10-3 CASGTVTDTQYF TGTGCCTCCGGGACAGTCACAGATACGCAGTATTTT
many TRBJ1-1 TRBD1 TRBV9 CASSVSTGVTEAFF TGTGCCAGCAGCGTTAGTACAGGGGTCACTGAAGCTTTCTTT
many TRBJ2-1 . TRBV29-1 CSVLRGTGNEQFF TGCAGCGTACTGAGGGGGACGGGCAATGAGCAGTTCTTC
. TRBJ2-1 TRBD2 TRBV4-1 CASSQVPILAGLNNEQFF TGCGCCAGCAGCCAGGTACCCATACTAGCGGGACTAAACAATGAGCAGTTCTTC
many TRBJ2-3 TRBD2 TRBV28 CASSLPLRSGGAPRTDTQYF TGTGCCAGCAGTTTACCCCTTAGGAGCGGGGGGGCCCCACGGACGGATACGCAGTATTTT
. TRBJ1-4 . TRBV7-9 CASSSAEKLFF TGTGCCAGCAGCAGCGCTGAAAAACTGTTTTTT
many TRBJ2-7 TRBD2 TRBV3-1 CASSLTLSGGSYEQYF TGTGCCAGCAGCCTCACCTTGAGCGGGGGGTCCTACGAGCAGTACTTC
. TRBJ2-3 . TRBV20-1 CSARDRGGDTQYF TGCAGTGCCCGAGACCGGGGTGGAGATACGCAGTATTTT
many TRBJ2-2 TRBD2 TRBV20-1 CSAGLAGSRDTGELFF TGCAGTGCTGGGCTAGCGGGGTCCCGGGACACCGGGGAGCTGTTTTTT
many TRBJ2-3 . TRBV7-9 CASSPQYVRDTQYF TGTGCCAGCAGCCCCCAGTATGTGCGAGATACGCAGTATTTT
. TRBJ1-5 . TRBV5-5 CASSSGAGGNQPQHF TGTGCCAGCAGCTCTGGGGCAGGGGGCAATCAGCCCCAGCATTTT
few TRBJ2-1 . TRBV7-9 CASSLVGPGVNEQFF TGTGCCAGCAGCTTAGTTGGTCCAGGGGTGAATGAGCAGTTCTTC
few TRBJ2-1 . TRBV4-3 CASSIRDRYNEQFF TGCGCCAGCAGCATACGAGACAGGTACAATGAGCAGTTCTTC
once TRBJ2-3 . TRBV2 CASDAPDTQYF TGTGCCAGCGATGCCCCAGATACGCAGTATTTT
many TRBJ2-1 . TRBV29-1 CSVEVVVDNEQFF TGCAGCGTTGAGGTAGTAGTCGACAATGAGCAGTTCTTC
few TRBJ2-1 TRBD1 TRBV20-1 CSARIGTGPRQFF TGCAGTGCTAGGATAGGGACAGGCCCGCGTCAGTTCTTC